Listed here are 17 T cell receptor beta chains from one sample, sequenced in a study of cytotoxic CD8 clonotypes in ibrutinib-treated CLL. Some clones are missing from TCRdb's copy, which holds only in-frame ones; the method was immunoSEQ multiplex PCR. Of about 160,000 clones in the sample, 81% were seen once. The material sequenced was PBMCs, taken after 12 months of ibrutinib treatment. These receptor sequences come from a human donor with chronic lymphocytic leukemia.

The chain carries TRBV7-2 and TRBJ2-7; D perhaps matches TRBD1 (5 bases). V lost 5 bases to trimming and J lost 2 bases, with 13 bases between them. CDR1 and CDR2 from the germline V gene are SGHTA and FQGNSA. This CDR3 spans 14 amino acids. CDR3 sequence (DNA): TGTGCCAGCAGCCAAAGAAGACAGACCTACGAGCAGTACTTC. It yields the protein CASSQRRQTYEQYF.

V is TRBV15 and J is TRBJ1-5, with D maybe TRBD1 (6 bases). Germline values: CDR1 LNHNV, CDR2 YYDKDF (reference sequence). The CDR3 spans 14 residues. V was shortened by 0 bases and J by 4 bases, with 7 bases between the two germline ends. CDR3 bases: TGTGCCACCAGCAGAGACAGGGGAAATCAGCCCCAGCATTTT. Amino acid sequence: CATSRDRGNQPQHF.

The chain recombines TRBV7-3 with TRBJ2-1; TRBD1 agrees at 8 bases. The CDR3 has 14 amino acids. Germline-derived CDR1 and CDR2 are SGHTA and FQGTGA. J lost 5 bases, V lost 5 bases, and 5 bases had no gene match. CDR3 residues: CASSPGTGNNEQFF. The CDR3 region has the DNA TGTGCCAGCAGCCCCGGGACAGGAAACAATGAGCAGTTCTTC.

The chain joins TRBV4-2 to TRBJ2-1, with a weak D call TRBD2 (8 bases). Looked up from germline, CDR1 is LGHNA and CDR2 is YNFKEQ. The CDR3 spans 16 residues. V was cut by 7 bases and J by 11 bases, with 27 bases left in between. For the CDR3, the DNA is TGTGCCAGCAACCGGCTGGTGGGACTAGGGGGCGAACAGCAGTTCTTC. Translating it yields CASNRLVGLGGEQQFF.

V and J are TRBV7-9 and TRBJ2-5, with D maybe TRBD2 (5 bases). Trimming took 11 bases from V and 0 from J, leaving 10 bases between them. Per germline, CDR1 SEHNR and CDR2 FQNEAQ (reference sequence). The CDR3 consists of 12 residues. The CDR3 here is CAGVGDQETQYF. CDR3 DNA sequence: TGTGCCGGTGTCGGGGACCAAGAGACCCAGTACTTC.

The chain has TRBV5-1 and TRBJ1-4; no reliable D call. V was pared by 2 bases and J by 8 bases, with 7 bases between. The CDR3 totals 12 residues. From germline, CDR1 is SGHRS and CDR2 YFSETQ. CDR3 DNA sequence: TGCGCCAGCAGCTTAGGCCCCGAAAAACTGTTTTTT. This encodes CASSLGPEKLFF.

The J gene is TRBJ2-7, the V gene TRBV19; tentative D call: TRBD2 (6 bases). CDR3 length: 13 residues. V lost 5 bases, J lost 1 base, and 9 bases lay in between. Germline CDR1 LNHDA, CDR2 SQIVND (reference sequence). The CDR3 nucleotides read TGTGCCAGTAGTTTTGGAGGGTCCTACGAGCAGTACTTC. This sequence encodes CASSFGGSYEQYF.

The chain uses TRBV5-1 and TRBJ2-4; 11 bases line up with TRBD1. This CDR3 is 20 amino acids long. The ends lost 1 base at V and 1 base at J; junction bases unmatched: 13. CDR1 is SGHRS, CDR2 YFSETQ, per germline. The CDR3: CASSLNPGQGGRWAKNIQYF. CDR3 sequence (DNA): TGCGCCAGCAGCTTGAACCCGGGACAGGGGGGGCGGTGGGCCAAAAACATTCAGTACTTC.

V usage is TRBV10-2 and J usage is TRBJ1-1; perhaps TRBD1 as D (6 bases). Germline V gives CDR1 WSHSY, CDR2 SAAADI. CDR3 length: 13 residues. Deletions cut 4 bases from V and 0 bases from J, with 6 bases between. The CDR3 DNA reads TGCGCCAGCAGTGGGACAGTGAACACTGAAGCTTTCTTT. Protein sequence: CASSGTVNTEAFF.

The CDR3 DNA sequence: TGTGCCAGCAGCCTACTCGGGGAGGCCGGGGAGCTGTTTTTT. This encodes CASSLLGEAGELFF. The chain uses TRBV4-2 and TRBJ2-2; TRBD2 might be the D (6 bases). With 4 bases removed from V and 6 bases from J, the gap between germline ends came to 12 bases. The germline CDR1 and CDR2 sequences are LGHNA and YNFKEQ. The CDR3 length is 14 residues.

The chain is built from TRBV7-9 and TRBJ1-1; the D gene is possibly TRBD1 (6 bases). V was cut by 3 bases and J by 4 bases, with 15 bases left in between. Germline CDR1 reads SEHNR; CDR2 reads FQNEAQ (reference sequence). The CDR3 totals 15 residues. CDR3 sequence reads: CASSFSGATGTEAFF. The CDR3 coding sequence is TGTGCCAGCAGCTTTTCGGGGGCGACGGGCACTGAAGCTTTCTTT.

This chain joins TRBV5-1 and TRBJ2-1, with 8 bases aligning to TRBD2. This CDR3 has 17 residues. Losses at the gene ends were 4 bases for V and 6 bases for J; bases not matched to a gene: 15. The germline CDR1 and CDR2 sequences are SGHRS and YFSETQ. The CDR3 region has the DNA TGCGCCAGCAGCATAGCCCCCCAGCGGGAGTCCGGCAATGAGCAGTTCTTC. Translated, it gives CASSIAPQRESGNEQFF.

The CDR3 DNA reads as TGTGCCAGTAGACCCTACCCCAGGGCTTATCCCTACGAGCAGTACTTC. As protein: CASRPYPRAYPYEQYF. The V gene is TRBV27, the J gene TRBJ2-5; D possibly corresponds to TRBD1 (5 bases). The J call may be faulty, since TRBJ2-7 better matches the DNA end. Germline V gene lookup returns CDR1 MNHEY and CDR2 SMNVEV (reference sequence). The CDR3 covers 16 residues.

V and J are TRBV7-8 and TRBJ2-3; no firm D call. V lost 5 bases, J lost 7 bases, and 16 bases lay in between. CDR3 length: 14 amino acids. Per the germline V gene, CDR1 is SGHVS and CDR2 is FQNEAQ. The CDR3 spells CASSPDFLRYTQYF. The CDR3 DNA follows: TGTGCCAGCAGCCCCGACTTCCTCCGATATACGCAGTATTTT.

The chain combines TRBV27 with TRBJ2-4; 9 bases line up with TRBD1. The germline CDR1 and CDR2 sequences are MNHEY and SMNVEV (reference sequence). The length of the CDR3 is 14 residues. The V and J ends lost 1 base and 8 bases, in that order; junction bases with no gene match: 3. The CDR3 DNA reads TGTGCCAGCAGTTTATACAGGGGGCAGGACATTCAGTACTTC. Its protein is CASSLYRGQDIQYF.

The chain has TRBV6-5 and TRBJ2-7; D may be TRBD1 (6 bases). Trimming stripped 2 bases from V and 1 base from J, with 12 bases between. The CDR3 has 15 residues. CDR1 MNHEY and CDR2 SVGAGI come from the germline V gene. As DNA, the CDR3 is TGTGCCAGCAGTTACGCAGGGGTAAGGTCCTACGAGCAGTACTTC. Translating gives CASSYAGVRSYEQYF.

This clone was counted a single time. This chain joins TRBV21-1 and TRBJ2-7; the table's D call, TRBD1, was not checked against the DNA. TRBV21-1 is described as a pseudogene. The CDR3 loop spans 20 amino acids. Here the CDR3 reads CASILTNPCKGTGTSYEQYF. The CDR3 coding sequence is TGTGCCTCGATATTAACAAACCCGTGTAAAGGGACAGGGACCTCCTACGAGCAGTACTTC.